Shown below are 5 T cell receptor beta chains from a single sample sequenced in a study of cytomegalovirus exposure and HLA in healthy donors. The PCR employed 60 Vbeta primers together with 13 Jbeta primers. The assay was immunoSEQ multiplex PCR, and TCRdb's table has in-frame clones only and misses some. The table shows about 110,000 clones, with roughly three quarters occurring only once. What was sequenced was PBMCs. The receptor set was obtained from a man aged 35 to 55 in good health and CMV-seropositive.

The chain is built from TRBV7-9 and TRBJ1-2, with 8 bases aligning to TRBD1. With 5 bases clipped from V and 4 bases from J, the junction kept 6 bases outside the gene matches. This CDR3 has 14 amino acids. Germline-derived CDR1 and CDR2 are SEHNR and FQNEAQ (reference sequence). The CDR3 DNA reads TGTGCCAGCAGCCCTGGACAGGGACCCTATGGCTACACCTTC. The encoded protein is CASSPGQGPYGYTF.

The chain couples TRBV5-1 to TRBJ2-1; 9 bases line up with TRBD2. The germline CDR1 and CDR2 sequences are SGHRS and YFSETQ. The CDR3 has 16 amino acids. Trimming cost V 4 bases and J 4 bases; bases outside gene matches: 9. CDR3 in DNA: TGCGCCAGCAGCGTCCTTAGCGGGGGTTTATACAATGAGCAGTTCTTC. Its translation: CASSVLSGGLYNEQFF.

The rearrangement joins TRBV2 to TRBJ2-3; no firm D call. Trimming removed 5 bases from V and 5 bases from J, with 8 bases in between. There are 12 residues in the CDR3. Germline V gives CDR1 SNHLY, CDR2 FYNNEI. The CDR3 DNA is TGTGCCAGCAGTCTCCAGATAGATACGCAGTATTTT. Translated: CASSLQIDTQYF.

V gene TRBV19 combines with J gene TRBJ1-5; 10 nucleotides align to TRBD1. V trimming: 7 bases; J trimming: 5 bases; junction bases outside the gene matches: 8. Germline assignment: CDR1 LNHDA and CDR2 SQIVND (reference sequence). This CDR3 spans 15 amino acids. The DNA of the CDR3 is TGTGCCAGTAACGCCGGGACAGGGGTTTATCAGCCCCAGCATTTT. This sequence encodes CASNAGTGVYQPQHF.

The chain links TRBV7-3 to TRBJ2-7; 7 bases agree with TRBD2. The V gene's germline CDR1 is SGHTA and CDR2 FQGTGA. The CDR3 consists of 14 residues. With 6 bases clipped from V and 0 bases from J, the junction kept 5 bases outside the gene matches. The CDR3 DNA reads TGTGCCAGCAGTACGAGCGGGAACTCCTACGAGCAGTACTTC. Translated: CASSTSGNSYEQYF.